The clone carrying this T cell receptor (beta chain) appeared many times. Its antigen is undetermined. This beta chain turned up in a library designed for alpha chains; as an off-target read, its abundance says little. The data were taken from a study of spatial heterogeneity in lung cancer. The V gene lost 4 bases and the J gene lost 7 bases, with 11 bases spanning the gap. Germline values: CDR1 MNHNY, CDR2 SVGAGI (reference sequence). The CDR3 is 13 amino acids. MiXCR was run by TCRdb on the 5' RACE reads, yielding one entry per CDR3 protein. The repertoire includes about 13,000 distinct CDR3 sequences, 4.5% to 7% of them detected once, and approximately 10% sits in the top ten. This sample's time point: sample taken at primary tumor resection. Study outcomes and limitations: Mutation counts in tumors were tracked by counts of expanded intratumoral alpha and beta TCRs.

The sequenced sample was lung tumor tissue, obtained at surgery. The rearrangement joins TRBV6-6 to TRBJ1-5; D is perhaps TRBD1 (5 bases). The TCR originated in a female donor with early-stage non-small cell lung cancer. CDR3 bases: TGTGCCAGCAGTTTCCCGGGGCAGCAGCCCCAGCATTTT. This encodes CASSFPGQQPQHF.